Sequencing of this TCR beta chain was carried out in a study of T cells in localized non-small cell lung cancer. As to this clone: Its matching antigen is unknown.

Whole-study results and caveats: Heterogeneity within the tumor remains possible, as just one region underwent sequencing. Measurement of T cell clonality placed uninvolved adjacent lung highest, above the level in tumor. A median of approximately 54 clones ranked among the top 100 in tumor appeared in adjacent lung. Longer overall survival was linked to higher blood T cell density.

CDR3 length: 13 amino acids. In germline, CDR1 is LNHDA, CDR2 SQIVND (reference sequence). Trimming cost V 3 bases and J 7 bases, with 10 bases left between them. Sequenced by immunoSEQ multiplex PCR; TCRdb stores in-frame clones only, minus some. The table has approximately 150,000 clones, more than 80% seen once. The material was peripheral blood, obtained before any cancer treatment. The sequence was obtained from an older female donor with stage I lung adenocarcinoma. The V and J genes are TRBV19 and TRBJ2-1; D unclear. The CDR3 DNA reads as TGTGCCAGTAGTATCTCGTGGGTAAATGAGCAGTTCTTC. Its protein product is CASSISWVNEQFF.